This T cell receptor beta chain stems from a study of cytomegalovirus exposure and HLA in healthy donors. TCRdb's copy holds only in-frame clones and misses some; the assay was immunoSEQ multiplex PCR. This table holds over 200,000 clones, nearly 90% found once. This CDR3 is built from 14 residues. CDR1 and CDR2 from the germline V gene are MGHRA and YSYEKL. The ends were cut back, 0 bases at V and 9 bases at J, with 9 bases in the middle. J is TRBJ1-6 and V is TRBV4-1; no reliable D call. The origin of this receptor is a woman aged 18-29 years in good health and CMV-seronegative. Sequencing was carried out using PBMCs. The CDR3 spells CASSQDRGGSPLHF. DNA for the CDR3: TGCGCCAGCAGCCAAGATCGAGGCGGTTCACCCCTCCACTTT.